This T cell receptor (beta chain) was captured by sequencing in a study of blood T cell repertoires in COVID-19. The overall study: In each case, the material was cDNA or gDNA derived from T cells, B-cell-depleted T cells, or PBMCs.

The CDR3 sequence is 15 residues long. Trimming at V came to 4 bases and at J to 7 bases, leaving 9 bases not matched to a gene. The germline V gene has CDR1 SGHRS and CDR2 YFSETQ. The authors' processing: Reference gene primers were amplified, and this amplification served to estimate nucleated cell counts. TCRdb's table, derived via immunoSEQ multiplex PCR, lists solely in-frame clones and lacks some. V, J and clone size are those of that table, while D and trimming were read from the DNA. The sample has more than 200,000 clones, 85% to 90% seen once. The chain employs TRBV5-1 and TRBJ2-1; 9 positions match TRBD1. The clonotype originates from a woman aged 60-70 years with COVID-19, enrolled during active disease. Sequencing used peripheral blood. CDR3 amino acids: CASSPRGQGENEQFF. Here the CDR3 DNA reads TGCGCCAGCAGCCCGAGGGGACAGGGCGAGAATGAGCAGTTCTTC.